This TCR beta chain was recorded in a study of spatial heterogeneity in lung cancer. On the study more broadly: Sequencing of follow-up PBMC samples took place when they were available, at a median of about two years after resection.

Regarding the study as a whole: The study found ubiquitous expanded tumor TCRs in blood more at resection than follow-up.

Single TCR cDNA molecules each had their own unique molecular identifier. TCRdb reanalysed the 5' RACE reads using MiXCR and keeps one entry per CDR3 protein. This sample yields 25,000 to 35,000 distinct CDR3 sequences, of which approximately 5.1% are seen a single time; 20% to 30% belongs to the top ten. Many counts were recorded for this clonotype. Its antigen is currently unknown. The V end lost 1 base, the J end lost 2 bases, and 8 bases lay between the germline ends. The CDR3 runs to 14 residues. Germline CDR1 is KGHSH and CDR2 is LQKENI. The sample's time point: blood at routine non-recurrence follow-up after resection. Without sorting, whole RNA was sequenced from tumor, nontumor lung or frozen PBMC.

V is TRBV18 and J is TRBJ2-5; weak D call: TRBD1 (5 bases). The sequences come from PBMCs, collected at follow-up. The TCR originated in a female donor with early-stage non-small cell lung cancer. The CDR3 nucleotides are TGTGCCAGCTCACCACTAGGGGCTCAAGAGACCCAGTACTTC. Encoded protein: CASSPLGAQETQYF.